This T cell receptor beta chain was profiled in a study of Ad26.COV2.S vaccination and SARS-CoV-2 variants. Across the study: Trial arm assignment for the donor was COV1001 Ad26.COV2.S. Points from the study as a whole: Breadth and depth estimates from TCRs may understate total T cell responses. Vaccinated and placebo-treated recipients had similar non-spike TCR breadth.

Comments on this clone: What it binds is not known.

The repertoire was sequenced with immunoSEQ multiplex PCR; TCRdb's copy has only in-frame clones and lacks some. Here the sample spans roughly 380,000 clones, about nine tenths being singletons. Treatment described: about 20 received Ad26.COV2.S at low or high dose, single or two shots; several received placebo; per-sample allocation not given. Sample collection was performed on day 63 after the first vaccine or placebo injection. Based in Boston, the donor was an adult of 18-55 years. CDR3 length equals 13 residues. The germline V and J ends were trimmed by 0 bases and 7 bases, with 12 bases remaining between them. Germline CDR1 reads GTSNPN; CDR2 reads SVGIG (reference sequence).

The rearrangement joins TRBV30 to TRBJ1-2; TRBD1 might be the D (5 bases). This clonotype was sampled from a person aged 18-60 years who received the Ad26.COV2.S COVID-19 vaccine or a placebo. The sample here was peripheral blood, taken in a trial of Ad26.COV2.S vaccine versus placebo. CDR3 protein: CAWSVAAGGGYTF. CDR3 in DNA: TGTGCCTGGAGTGTAGCCGCGGGGGGTGGCTACACCTTC.